A single sample is the source of the 24 T cell receptor beta chains below, sequenced in a study of blood T cell repertoires in COVID-19. Assay: immunoSEQ multiplex PCR; the TCRdb copy retains only in-frame clones and omits some. The data hold about 220,000 clones, with 75% to 90% observed a single time. The sequenced material came from peripheral blood. The source of these receptors is a woman in her sixties or seventies with COVID-19, enrolled during active disease.

The chain uses TRBV24-1 and TRBJ2-1; 10 bases line up with TRBD1. Trimming at V came to 3 bases and at J to 0 bases, leaving 7 bases not matched to a gene. The germline CDR1 and CDR2 sequences are KGHDR and SFDVKD. The CDR3 is 18 amino acids. The CDR3 spells CATSDPGDRGGSYNEQFF. CDR3 nucleotide sequence: TGTGCCACCAGTGATCCTGGGGACAGGGGAGGCTCCTACAATGAGCAGTTCTTC.

The V gene is TRBV11-2, the J gene TRBJ2-7; TRBD1 might be the D (5 bases). The germline V gene encodes CDR1 SGHAT and CDR2 FQNNGV. The CDR3 length is 14 residues. Trimming shortened V by 1 base and J by 6 bases, and 13 bases separated the two germline ends. DNA for the CDR3: TGTGCCAGCAGCTTAGTGCGGACAACCGGCGAGCAGTACTTC. It specifies CASSLVRTTGEQYF.

This clone was observed a single time. Other DNA sequences in this specimen translate into the identical CDR3. The rearrangement joins TRBV18 to TRBJ1-6; 10 positions agree with TRBD1. The V segment lost 3 bases and the J segment 8 bases; nucleotides outside the gene matches: 1. Germline V gene lookup returns CDR1 KGHSH and CDR2 LQKENI. The CDR3 sequence is 14 residues long. The CDR3 is CASSPGTGDSPLHF. The CDR3, as DNA: TGTGCCAGCTCACCGGGGACAGGGGATTCACCCCTCCACTTT. The full variable domain, its missing parts supplied by reference TRBV18 and TRBJ1-6, is NAGVMQNPRHLVRRRGQEARLRCSPMKGHSHVYWYRQLPEEGLKFMVYLQKENIIDESGMPKERFSAEFPKEGPSILRIQQVVRGDSAAYFCASSPGTGDSPLHFGNGTRLTVT.

The genes are TRBV7-3 and TRBJ1-1; the D is unclear. V was clipped by 1 base and J by 3 bases, with 6 bases between them. This CDR3 region has 13 residues. CDR1 is SGHTA and CDR2 is FQGTGA in the germline V gene. CDR3 residues: CASSLMGHTEAFF. The CDR3 nucleotides read TGTGCCAGCAGCTTAATGGGCCACACTGAAGCTTTCTTT.

About this clone itself: Germline and junction disagree at one end, which may indicate a read error. This sample includes further DNA sequences coding for the same CDR3. V is TRBV2 and J is TRBJ2-1, with 10 bases fitting TRBD2. CDR3 length: 14 residues. The V gene's germline CDR1 is SNHLY and CDR2 FYNNEI. CDR3 sequence (DNA): TGCGCCAGCCGGGAACTAGCGGGATTAAATGAGCAGTTCTTC. This translates into CASRELAGLNEQFF.

Only one count was recorded for this clone. The chain uses TRBV5-6 and TRBJ1-4, with D tentatively TRBD1 (6 bases). The CDR3 length is 15 residues. The germline V gene has CDR1 SGHDT and CDR2 YYEEEE. V was trimmed by 4 bases and J by 2 bases, leaving 12 bases between them. This CDR3 reads CASSTRQVTNEKLFF. The CDR3 DNA follows: TGTGCCAGCAGCACCCGACAGGTCACTAATGAAAAACTGTTTTTT. Filled out from reference TRBV5-6 and TRBJ1-4, the complete variable domain reads DAGVTQSPTHLIKTRGQQVTLRCSPKSGHDTVSWYQQALGQGPQFIFQYYEEEERQRGNFPDRFSGHQFPNYSSELNVNALLLGDSALYLCASSTRQVTNEKLFFGSGTQLSVL.

The chain joins TRBV6-2 or TRBV6-3 to TRBJ1-2; D is unclear. V dropped 5 bases and J dropped 1 base, with 14 bases sitting between them. Germline-derived CDR1 and CDR2 are MNHEY and SVGEGT. The CDR3 length is 15 residues. CDR3 loop: CASSDGVIHNYGYTF. In DNA, the CDR3 is TGTGCCAGCAGTGACGGGGTGATACATAACTATGGCTACACCTTC.

The CDR3 sequence: CASSGITGTQYF. In nucleotides, the CDR3 is TGTGCCAGCAGTGGGATTACAGGGACCCAGTACTTC. The genes are TRBV2 and TRBJ2-5, with D maybe TRBD1 (5 bases). V lost 4 bases to trimming and J lost 7 bases, with 10 bases between them. The CDR3 is 12 residues long. From germline, CDR1 is SNHLY and CDR2 FYNNEI.

V gene TRBV5-4 combines with J gene TRBJ1-1, with a possible D match to TRBD1 (6 bases). CDR3 length: 13 residues. Trimming cost V 6 bases and J 2 bases, with 11 bases left between them. CDR1 is SGHNT, CDR2 YYREEE, per germline (reference sequence). The CDR3 nucleotides are TGTGCCAGCAAAGGGGGGGTTAACACTGAAGCTTTCTTT. Protein product: CASKGGVNTEAFF.

V usage is TRBV19 and J usage is TRBJ1-5, with D uncertain. Trimming took 4 bases from V and 7 from J, leaving 17 bases between them. Germline CDR1 is LNHDA and CDR2 is SQIVND (reference sequence). The CDR3 extends over 15 amino acids. The CDR3 loop is CASSSRGEGGQPQHF. Written as DNA, the CDR3 is TGTGCCAGTAGTAGCCGCGGGGAGGGCGGACAGCCCCAGCATTTT.

The genes are TRBV7-2 and TRBJ1-2; TRBD1 matches at 7 bases. The CDR3 covers 14 residues. V gave up 5 bases and J gave up 8 bases; unmatched junction bases: 11. Germline CDR1 reads SGHTA; CDR2 reads FQGNSA. The CDR3 loop reads CASSLTGDVRGYTF. DNA of the CDR3: TGTGCCAGCAGCCTTACAGGGGATGTGAGAGGCTACACCTTC.

The chain links TRBV19 to TRBJ2-3; D not resolved. The CDR3 length is 14 residues. Germline-derived CDR1 and CDR2 are LNHDA and SQIVND (reference sequence). The V and J ends lost 3 bases and 5 bases respectively, with 12 bases between them. CDR3 residues: CASSISPLGDTQYF. The CDR3 nucleotides are TGTGCCAGTAGTATTAGCCCATTAGGAGATACGCAGTATTTT.

The rearrangement links TRBV10-1 to TRBJ2-2; no firm D call. V gave up 3 bases and J gave up 1 base, with 3 bases separating them. This CDR3 comprises 13 residues. Germline CDR1 reads WNHNN; CDR2 reads SYGVQD (reference sequence). DNA for the CDR3: TGCGCCAGCAGTGACAGGAACACCGGGGAGCTGTTTTTT. It is translated as CASSDRNTGELFF.

On this clone: This sample also contains other DNA sequences that code for the same CDR3. The chain couples TRBV28 to TRBJ1-6; tentatively, D is TRBD1 (6 bases). Germline CDR1 MDHEN, CDR2 SYDVKM. Trimming took off 8 bases at V and 4 bases at J, with 9 bases between the two ends. This CDR3 has 13 amino acids. In DNA form, the CDR3 reads TGTGCCAGCCTGGGGACATATAATTCACCCCTCCACTTT. It encodes CASLGTYNSPLHF.

The chain has TRBV5-4 and TRBJ1-3, with TRBD1 as a possible D gene (5 bases). The CDR3 loop spans 16 amino acids. V gave up 4 bases and J gave up 0 bases, with 14 bases separating them. Germline V gives CDR1 SGHNT, CDR2 YYREEE (reference sequence). The CDR3 DNA is TGTGCCAGCAGCGCTCGGGGGAGCCTCTCTGGAAACACCATATATTTT. Protein product: CASSARGSLSGNTIYF.

The rearrangement links TRBV5-6 to TRBJ2-1; 8 nucleotides agree with TRBD2. Germline values: CDR1 SGHDT, CDR2 YYEEEE. CDR3 length equals 16 residues. V shed 1 base and J 6 bases; nucleotides not matched to a gene: 9. CDR3 sequence (DNA): TGTGCCAGCAGCTTGCTTCGGGCGGGAGGAATCAATGAGCAGTTCTTC. It specifies CASSLLRAGGINEQFF.

This rearrangement joins TRBV9 to TRBJ2-1; 7 nucleotides align to TRBD2. With V trimmed by 4 bases and J by 4 bases, 14 bases remained unmatched. Germline V gives CDR1 SGDLS, CDR2 YYNGEE. CDR3 size: 17 residues. CDR3 loop: CASSWGDGGSLYNEQFF. The CDR3 DNA reads TGTGCCAGCAGCTGGGGGGATGGCGGGAGTCTGTACAATGAGCAGTTCTTC.

The chain has TRBV7-2 and TRBJ1-5; D not certain. In germline, CDR1 is SGHTA, CDR2 FQGNSA. V lost 1 base and J 5 bases, leaving 9 bases between the germline ends. CDR3 length equals 14 residues. The CDR3 loop is CASSLDREYQPQHF. CDR3 nucleotide sequence: TGTGCCAGCAGCTTAGATAGGGAGTATCAGCCCCAGCATTTT.

This chain uses TRBV19 with TRBJ2-1; 8 bases agree with TRBD2. CDR3 length: 18 amino acids. V gave up 5 bases and J gave up 2 bases; unmatched junction bases: 14. CDR1 is LNHDA, CDR2 SQIVND, per germline (reference sequence). Here the CDR3 DNA reads TGTGCCAGTAGTCCTGGGGATATAGCGGGAAGGACCTACAATGAGCAGTTCTTC. Its protein product is CASSPGDIAGRTYNEQFF.

This chain connects TRBV18 to TRBJ2-7; TRBD2 agrees at 7 bases. Germline trimming cut 1 base from V and 2 bases from J; bases unmatched to any gene: 5. Per germline, CDR1 KGHSH and CDR2 LQKENI. This CDR3 is built from 15 residues. CDR3: CASSPQRDGTYEQYF. The CDR3, as DNA: TGTGCCAGCTCACCACAGCGGGACGGAACCTACGAGCAGTACTTC.

Details on this clone: In the same sample, other DNA sequences code for this CDR3. The chain has TRBV4-1 and TRBJ1-2, with TRBD1 as a possible D gene (6 bases). The ends were cut back, 1 base at V and 4 bases at J, with 10 bases in the middle. This CDR3 spans 14 amino acids. Germline lookup yields CDR1 MGHRA and CDR2 YSYEKL. The CDR3 loop reads CASSQVQGPYGYTF. In DNA form, the CDR3 reads TGCGCCAGCAGCCAAGTTCAGGGGCCCTATGGCTACACCTTC.

This chain joins TRBV7-8 and TRBJ2-7, with TRBD2 matching 13 bases. The V gene end was trimmed by 5 bases and the J gene end by 3 bases; junction bases not matched to a gene: 7. Per the germline V gene, CDR1 is SGHVS and CDR2 is FQNEAQ. The length of the CDR3 is 16 residues. Here the CDR3 DNA reads TGTGCCAGCAGCCCCACCGGGACTAGCGGGAACTACGAGCAGTACTTC. This encodes CASSPTGTSGNYEQYF.

V gene TRBV19 combines with J gene TRBJ1-2; D is unclear. Germline loops: CDR1 LNHDA, CDR2 SQIVND (reference sequence). CDR3 length: 15 amino acids. V was trimmed by 5 bases and J by 6 bases, leaving 19 bases between them. The CDR3 is CASSPNIPATNGYTF. Written as DNA, the CDR3 is TGTGCCAGTAGTCCAAACATTCCAGCGACCAATGGCTACACCTTC.

The V and J genes are TRBV7-2 and TRBJ1-3, with a tentative D call TRBD1 (5 bases). The germline V gene encodes CDR1 SGHTA and CDR2 FQGNSA. The CDR3 extends over 14 amino acids. Trimming took off 2 bases at V and 2 bases at J, with 7 bases between the two ends. CDR3 sequence reads: CASSLMTAGNTIYF. In DNA, the CDR3 is TGTGCCAGCAGCTTAATGACAGCTGGAAACACCATATATTTT.